These 24 T cell receptor beta chains were sequenced from one sample in a study of blood T cell repertoires in COVID-19. The data were produced by immunoSEQ multiplex PCR, yet TCRdb's version contains in-frame clones alone and is incomplete. Among approximately 250,000 clones listed, about 87% were seen once. Sequencing was performed on PBMCs or T cells enriched from blood (not recorded which). These receptors all stem from a woman in her forties who had been exposed to COVID-19.

The rearrangement uses TRBV27 and TRBJ2-3; D may be TRBD2 (5 bases). CDR3 size: 13 residues. CDR1 is MNHEY and CDR2 is SMNVEV in the germline V gene (reference sequence). V was pared by 4 bases and J by 2 bases, with 7 bases between. The CDR3: CASSSGVTDTQYF. CDR3 coding DNA: TGTGCCAGCAGTTCCGGGGTCACAGATACGCAGTATTTT.

The chain combines TRBV7-2 with TRBJ2-7; maybe TRBD2 (5 bases). The CDR3 sequence is 14 residues long. Trimming cost V 8 bases and J 4 bases, with 18 bases left between them. Germline V gene sequence: CDR1 SGHTA, CDR2 FQGNSA. CDR3 in amino acids: CASSLGRGGYEQYF. The CDR3 coding sequence is TGTGCCAGCTCCTTGGGTCGGGGTGGTTACGAGCAGTACTTC.

This sequence joins TRBV4-1 and TRBJ2-2; TRBD1 is a possible D gene (5 bases). The germline V gene encodes CDR1 MGHRA and CDR2 YSYEKL. The CDR3 loop spans 15 amino acids. The ends were cut back, 5 bases at V and 6 bases at J, with 16 bases in the middle. The CDR3 sequence: CASSYLGVGSGELFF. The CDR3 bases are TGCGCCAGCAGCTACTTAGGGGTGGGGTCCGGGGAGCTGTTTTTT.

The chain uses TRBV18 and TRBJ1-2; D is possibly TRBD1 (5 bases). The V end lost 3 bases, the J end lost 6 bases, and 14 bases lay between the germline ends. The CDR3 runs to 14 residues. Germline V lookup: CDR1 KGHSH, CDR2 LQKENI. CDR3 nucleotides: TGTGCCAGCTCACCCCCCGTAGGGACTAATGGCTACACCTTC. It codes for CASSPPVGTNGYTF.

V gene TRBV5-8 combines with J gene TRBJ1-1; possible D gene TRBD1, 5 bases. The CDR3 extends over 15 amino acids. Trimming pared 1 base from V and 3 bases from J, leaving 13 bases between. The germline gives CDR1 SGHTS, CDR2 YDEGEE. CDR3 sequence: CASSLLGVRDTEAFF. CDR3 sequence (DNA): TGTGCCAGCAGCTTGCTAGGGGTCCGGGACACTGAAGCTTTCTTT.

The rearrangement joins TRBV6-1 to TRBJ1-5; weak D call: TRBD1 (6 bases). The CDR3 sequence is 15 residues long. The germline V gene encodes CDR1 MNHNS and CDR2 SASEGT. The V and J ends lost 2 bases and 5 bases respectively, with 13 bases between them. For the CDR3, the DNA is TGTGCCAGCAGTGAAAGTGCAGGGGATTATCAGCCCCAGCATTTT. Protein product: CASSESAGDYQPQHF.

This clone was observed once. The chain recombines TRBV7-9 with TRBJ1-2; 8 nucleotides align to TRBD1. From germline, CDR1 is SEHNR and CDR2 FQNEAQ (reference sequence). This CDR3 is built from 14 residues. V was pared by 5 bases and J by 7 bases, with 9 bases of the junction left unmatched. The CDR3 nucleotides read TGTGCCAGCAGCCTCGGACAGGGATACTCTGGCTACACCTTC. This codes for CASSLGQGYSGYTF.

The chain has TRBV30 and TRBJ1-4; no firm D call. CDR3 length: 15 residues. Germline V gene sequence: CDR1 GTSNPN, CDR2 SVGIG (reference sequence). The V gene lost 3 bases and the J gene lost 5 bases, with 16 bases spanning the gap. The CDR3 DNA reads TGTGCCTGGAGCAACTCGGAGTTATTGAATGAAAAACTGTTTTTT. This translates into CAWSNSELLNEKLFF.

The V gene is TRBV25-1, the J gene TRBJ2-7; possibly TRBD1 for D (5 bases). Looked up from germline, CDR1 is MGHDK and CDR2 is SYGVNS. The CDR3 extends over 12 amino acids. V shed 2 bases and J shed 4 bases, with 6 bases lying between them. CDR3 loop: CASSEQGYEQYV. DNA of the CDR3: TGTGCCAGCAGTGAACAGGGTTACGAGCAGTACGTC.

The chain uses TRBV19 and TRBJ2-5, with 7 bases aligning to TRBD1. After removal of 6 bases from V and 2 bases from J, the junction contained 21 bases not matched to a gene. Germline CDR1 LNHDA, CDR2 SQIVND (reference sequence). This CDR3 spans 19 amino acids. CDR3 coding DNA: TGTGCCAGTAGCCTAGTAGGACAGGCGATGGGGCCGAAACAAGAGACCCAGTACTTC. The encoded protein is CASSLVGQAMGPKQETQYF.

This chain links TRBV10-3 with TRBJ2-3; the match to TRBD2 covers 11 bases. This CDR3 spans 15 amino acids. The V and J ends lost 6 bases and 2 bases, in that order; junction bases with no gene match: 4. Germline loops: CDR1 ENHRY, CDR2 SYGVKD. The CDR3 reads CAISRGLAATDTQYF. Here the CDR3 DNA reads TGTGCCATCAGCCGGGGACTAGCGGCCACAGATACGCAGTATTTT.

The rearrangement links TRBV25-1 to TRBJ1-5; D gene unclear. CDR3 size: 14 residues. Trimming removed 2 bases from V and 4 bases from J, with 9 bases in between. Germline assignment: CDR1 MGHDK and CDR2 SYGVNS. The CDR3 DNA is TGTGCCAGCAGTGAAAGTGGGCAGAATCAGCCCCAGCATTTT. It translates to CASSESGQNQPQHF.

The chain links TRBV7-9 to TRBJ1-4; the D gene is possibly TRBD1 (5 bases). CDR1 and CDR2 (germline): SEHNR, FQNEAQ (reference sequence). The CDR3 spans 16 residues. Between the trimmed V and J ends, which lost 3 bases and 5 bases, there was a span of 16 bases. The CDR3 DNA sequence: TGTGCCAGCAGCTTGTTTCTGGGACTGGAAAATGAAAAACTGTTTTTT. Translating it yields CASSLFLGLENEKLFF.

This rearrangement joins TRBV15 to TRBJ2-7; 14 bases map to TRBD2. Trimming at V came to 4 bases and at J to 2 bases, leaving 4 bases not matched to a gene. Germline V gives CDR1 LNHNV, CDR2 YYDKDF (reference sequence). This CDR3 comprises 16 residues. The CDR3 DNA follows: TGTGCCACCAGCAAGACTAGCGGGGGGGCGGCCTACGAGCAGTACTTC. As protein: CATSKTSGGAAYEQYF.

This chain links TRBV5-5 with TRBJ1-2; perhaps TRBD1 as D (5 bases). This CDR3 comprises 15 residues. Germline V gives CDR1 SGHKS, CDR2 YYEKEE (reference sequence). Trimming pared 1 base from V and 8 bases from J, leaving 18 bases between. The CDR3 reads CASSLSLGGTAGYTF. The CDR3, as DNA: TGTGCCAGCAGCTTGTCCCTCGGGGGAACCGCGGGCTACACCTTC. Variable domain in full (rest from reference TRBV5-5 and TRBJ1-2): DAGVTQSPTHLIKTRGQQVTLRCSPISGHKSVSWYQQVLGQGPQFIFQYYEKEERGRGNFPDRFSARQFPNYSSELNVNALLLGDSALYLCASSLSLGGTAGYTFGSGTRLTVV.

The rearrangement uses TRBV19 and TRBJ2-4, with D maybe TRBD1 (5 bases). Germline-derived CDR1 and CDR2 are LNHDA and SQIVND (reference sequence). CDR3 length: 14 residues. The ends were cut back, 4 bases at V and 4 bases at J, with 11 bases in the middle. The CDR3, as DNA: TGTGCCAGTAGTACCGCTGCAGGGAAAAACATTCAGTACTTC. Its translation: CASSTAAGKNIQYF.

V and J are TRBV6-6 and TRBJ1-5, with 8 bases aligning to TRBD1. CDR1 and CDR2 from the germline V gene are MNHNY and SVGAGI (reference sequence). Trimming took 5 bases from V and 0 from J; bases not matched to a gene: 9. CDR3 size: 17 residues. The DNA for the CDR3 is TGTGCCAGCAGTCCCAGGGGGCGCGGATTTAGCAATCAGCCCCAGCATTTT. This encodes CASSPRGRGFSNQPQHF.

J is TRBJ1-1 and V is TRBV2; no clear D gene. V shed 3 bases and J shed 5 bases, with 10 bases lying between them. The germline CDR1 and CDR2 sequences are SNHLY and FYNNEI. This CDR3 is 13 amino acids long. The CDR3 nucleotides read TGTGCCAGCAGTGAGCAGGAGGTGACTGAAGCTTTCTTT. Translating gives CASSEQEVTEAFF.

The chain combines TRBV4-1 with TRBJ2-1; perhaps TRBD2 as D (6 bases). The ends were cut back, 4 bases at V and 6 bases at J, with 19 bases in the middle. The CDR3 totals 16 residues. Per germline, CDR1 MGHRA and CDR2 YSYEKL. CDR3 nucleotide sequence: TGCGCCAGCAGCCCCTCTGGGAGGCCCCAATCCAATGAGCAGTTCTTC. Amino acids: CASSPSGRPQSNEQFF.

The chain links TRBV19 to TRBJ1-3, with 7 bases aligning to TRBD1. The V and J ends lost 3 bases and 1 base, in that order; junction bases with no gene match: 12. Germline V gene sequence: CDR1 LNHDA, CDR2 SQIVND (reference sequence). The CDR3 extends over 18 amino acids. The CDR3: CASSIDRAVRISGNTIYF. The CDR3 DNA follows: TGTGCCAGTAGTATCGACAGGGCAGTCAGAATATCTGGAAACACCATATATTTT.

This rearrangement joins TRBV19 to TRBJ1-2; no definite D call. The germline gives CDR1 LNHDA, CDR2 SQIVND (reference sequence). Between the trimmed V and J ends, which lost 6 bases and 3 bases, there was a span of 11 bases. The CDR3 totals 13 residues. The CDR3: CASRSRTYYGYTF. As DNA, the CDR3 is TGTGCCAGTAGAAGCCGAACCTACTATGGCTACACCTTC.

This clone was recorded only once. The chain employs TRBV21-1 and TRBJ2-7; the D call TRBD1 from the table was never checked on the DNA. TRBV21-1 is noted as a pseudogene. This CDR3 is 16 amino acids long. CDR3 nucleotide sequence: TGTGCCAGCAGCAAACTCCGGCAGGGGGTTAGTGGCGAGCAGTACGTC. Translating it yields CASSKLRQGVSGEQYV.

V usage is TRBV18 and J usage is TRBJ2-2; D is possibly TRBD1 (6 bases). The length of the CDR3 is 16 residues. Trimming shortened V by 4 bases and J by 5 bases, and 17 bases separated the two germline ends. The V gene's germline CDR1 is KGHSH and CDR2 LQKENI. CDR3 bases: TGTGCCAGCTCACTGCTGAAGGGGGTGTTAACCGGGGAGCTGTTTTTT. It codes for CASSLLKGVLTGELFF.

This chain connects TRBV10-3 to TRBJ1-2, with D perhaps matching TRBD1 (5 bases). V was cut by 6 bases and J by 3 bases, with 17 bases left in between. The CDR3 is 15 residues long. The germline gives CDR1 ENHRY, CDR2 SYGVKD. The CDR3 loop reads CAIRAQAQGDYGYTF. Written as DNA, the CDR3 is TGTGCCATCAGGGCACAGGCTCAAGGCGACTATGGCTACACCTTC.